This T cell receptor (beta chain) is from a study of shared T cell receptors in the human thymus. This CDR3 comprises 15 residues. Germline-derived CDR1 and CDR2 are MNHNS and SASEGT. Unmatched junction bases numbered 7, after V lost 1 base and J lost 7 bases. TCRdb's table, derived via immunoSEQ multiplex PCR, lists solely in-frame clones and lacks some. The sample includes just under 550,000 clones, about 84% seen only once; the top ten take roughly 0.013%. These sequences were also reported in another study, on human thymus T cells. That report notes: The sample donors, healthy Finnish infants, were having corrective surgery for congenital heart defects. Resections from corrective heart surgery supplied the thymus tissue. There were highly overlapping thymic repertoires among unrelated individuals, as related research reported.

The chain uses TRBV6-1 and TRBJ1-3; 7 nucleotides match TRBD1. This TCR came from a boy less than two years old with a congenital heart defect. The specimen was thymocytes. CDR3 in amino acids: CASSEGMGQRNTIYF. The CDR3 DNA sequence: TGTGCCAGCAGTGAAGGGATGGGACAGAGGAACACCATATATTTT.